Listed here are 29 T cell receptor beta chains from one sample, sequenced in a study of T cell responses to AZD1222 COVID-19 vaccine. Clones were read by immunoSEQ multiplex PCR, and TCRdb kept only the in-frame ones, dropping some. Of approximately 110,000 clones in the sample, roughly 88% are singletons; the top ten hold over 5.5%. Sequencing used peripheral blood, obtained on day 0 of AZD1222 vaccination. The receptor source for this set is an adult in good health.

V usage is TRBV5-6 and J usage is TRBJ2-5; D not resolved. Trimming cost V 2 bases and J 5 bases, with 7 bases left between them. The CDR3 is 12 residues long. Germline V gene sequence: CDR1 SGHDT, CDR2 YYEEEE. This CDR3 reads CASSFPGETQYF. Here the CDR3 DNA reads TGTGCCAGCAGCTTCCCGGGCGAGACCCAGTACTTC.

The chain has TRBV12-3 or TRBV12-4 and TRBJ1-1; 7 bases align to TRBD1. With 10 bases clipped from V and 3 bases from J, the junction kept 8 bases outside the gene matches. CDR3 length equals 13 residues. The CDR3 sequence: CATHRGPYTEAFF. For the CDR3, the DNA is TGTGCCACCCACAGGGGACCTTACACTGAAGCTTTCTTT.

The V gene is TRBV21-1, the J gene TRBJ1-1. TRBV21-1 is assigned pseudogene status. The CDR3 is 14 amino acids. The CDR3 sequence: CASSKVRQNTEAFF. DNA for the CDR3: TGTGCCAGCAGCAAAGTGAGGCAGAACACTGAAGCTTTCTTT.

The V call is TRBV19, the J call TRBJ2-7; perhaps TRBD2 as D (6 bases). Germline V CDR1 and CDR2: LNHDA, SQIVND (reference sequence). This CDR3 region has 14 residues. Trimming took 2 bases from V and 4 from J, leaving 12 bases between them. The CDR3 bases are TGTGCCAGTAGTATATCCGGCGGGGAGTACGAGCAGTACTTC. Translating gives CASSISGGEYEQYF. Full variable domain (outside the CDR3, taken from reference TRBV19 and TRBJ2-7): DGGITQSPKYLFRKEGQNVTLSCEQNLNHDAMYWYRQDPGQGLRLIYYSQIVNDFQKGDIAEGYSVSREKKESFPLTVTSAQKNPTAFYLCASSISGGEYEQYFGPGTRLTVT.

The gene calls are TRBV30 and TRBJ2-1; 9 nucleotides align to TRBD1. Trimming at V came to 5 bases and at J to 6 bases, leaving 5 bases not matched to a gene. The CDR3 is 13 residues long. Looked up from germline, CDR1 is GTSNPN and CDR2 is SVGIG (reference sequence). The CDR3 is CAWGRDRVNEQFF. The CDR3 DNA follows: TGTGCCTGGGGAAGGGACAGGGTCAATGAGCAGTTCTTC.

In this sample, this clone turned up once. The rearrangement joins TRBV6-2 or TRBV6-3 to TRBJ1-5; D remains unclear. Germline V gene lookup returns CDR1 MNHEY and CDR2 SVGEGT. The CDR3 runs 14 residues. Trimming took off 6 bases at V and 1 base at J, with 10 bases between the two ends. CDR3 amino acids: CASSPGRSNQPQHF. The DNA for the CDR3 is TGTGCCAGCAGCCCGGGAAGGAGCAATCAGCCCCAGCATTTT.

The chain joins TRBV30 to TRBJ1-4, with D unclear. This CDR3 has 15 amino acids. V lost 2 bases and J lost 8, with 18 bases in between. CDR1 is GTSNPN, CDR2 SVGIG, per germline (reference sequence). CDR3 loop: CAWSPSRALLEKLFF. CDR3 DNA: TGTGCCTGGAGTCCTTCTCGGGCCCTCCTAGAAAAACTGTTTTTT.

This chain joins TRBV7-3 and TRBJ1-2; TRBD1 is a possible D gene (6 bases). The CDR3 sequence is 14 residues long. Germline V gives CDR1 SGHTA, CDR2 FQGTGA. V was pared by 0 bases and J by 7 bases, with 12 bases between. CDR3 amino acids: CASSLTGGEGGYTF. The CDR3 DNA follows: TGTGCCAGCAGCTTAACGGGGGGCGAGGGTGGCTACACCTTC.

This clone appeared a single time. CDR3 sequence reads: CASSDSHRGGNEQYF. CDR3 DNA sequence: TGTGCCAGCAGTGACTCCCACAGGGGGGGCAACGAGCAGTACTTC. The rearrangement joins TRBV6-4 to TRBJ2-7; D is possibly TRBD1 (8 bases). Trimming shortened V by 0 bases and J by 5 bases, and 14 bases separated the two germline ends. This CDR3 has 15 amino acids. In germline, CDR1 is MRHNA, CDR2 SNTAGT.

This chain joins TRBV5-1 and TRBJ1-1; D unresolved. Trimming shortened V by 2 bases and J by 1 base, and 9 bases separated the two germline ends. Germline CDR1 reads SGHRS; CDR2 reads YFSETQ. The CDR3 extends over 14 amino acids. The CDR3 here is CASSFAQPNTEAFF. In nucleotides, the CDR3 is TGCGCCAGCAGCTTTGCACAACCGAACACTGAAGCTTTCTTT.

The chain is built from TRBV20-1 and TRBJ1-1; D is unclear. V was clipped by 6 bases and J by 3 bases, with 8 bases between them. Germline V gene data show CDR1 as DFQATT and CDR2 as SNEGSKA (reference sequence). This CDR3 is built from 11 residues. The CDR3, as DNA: TGCAGTGCCCCGAGGTACACTGAAGCTTTCTTT. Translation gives CSAPRYTEAFF.

Here the CDR3 reads CASGARVRTEAFF. The CDR3 DNA reads as TGTGCCAGCGGGGCCCGGGTCCGCACTGAAGCTTTCTTT. The V and J genes are TRBV2 and TRBJ1-1; perhaps TRBD1 as D (5 bases). CDR1 is SNHLY, CDR2 FYNNEI, per germline. V gave up 8 bases and J gave up 4 bases, with 14 bases separating them. This CDR3 has 13 residues.

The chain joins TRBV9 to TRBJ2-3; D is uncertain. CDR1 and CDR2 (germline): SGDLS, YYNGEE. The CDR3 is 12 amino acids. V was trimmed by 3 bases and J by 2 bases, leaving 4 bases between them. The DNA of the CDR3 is TGTGCCAGCAGCGCCCCCACAGATACGCAGTATTTT. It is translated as CASSAPTDTQYF.

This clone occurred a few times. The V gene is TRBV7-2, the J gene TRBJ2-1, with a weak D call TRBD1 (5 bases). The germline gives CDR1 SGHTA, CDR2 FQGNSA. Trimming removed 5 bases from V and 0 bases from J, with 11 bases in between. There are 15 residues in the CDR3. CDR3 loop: CASSQGRSSYNEQFF. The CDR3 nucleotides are TGTGCCAGCAGCCAGGGCCGGAGCTCCTACAATGAGCAGTTCTTC.

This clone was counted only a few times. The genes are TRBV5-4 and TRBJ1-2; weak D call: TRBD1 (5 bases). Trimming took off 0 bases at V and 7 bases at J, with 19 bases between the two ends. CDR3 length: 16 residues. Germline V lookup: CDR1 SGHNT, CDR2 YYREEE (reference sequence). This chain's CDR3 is CASSLGGVSWSGGYTF. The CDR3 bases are TGTGCCAGCAGCTTGGGGGGGGTCTCCTGGTCGGGTGGCTACACCTTC.

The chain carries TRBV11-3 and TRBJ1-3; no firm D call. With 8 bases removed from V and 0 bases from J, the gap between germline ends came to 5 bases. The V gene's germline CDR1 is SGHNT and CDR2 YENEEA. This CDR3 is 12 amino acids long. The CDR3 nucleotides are TGTGCCAGCGGTATCTCTGGAAACACCATATATTTT. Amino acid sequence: CASGISGNTIYF.

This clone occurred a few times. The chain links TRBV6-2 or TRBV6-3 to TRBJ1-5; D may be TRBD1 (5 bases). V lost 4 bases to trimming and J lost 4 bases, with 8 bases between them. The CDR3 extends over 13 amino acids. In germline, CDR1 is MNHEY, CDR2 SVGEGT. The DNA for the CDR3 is TGTGCCAGCAGTTTCGACAGTAATCAGCCCCAGCATTTT. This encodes CASSFDSNQPQHF.

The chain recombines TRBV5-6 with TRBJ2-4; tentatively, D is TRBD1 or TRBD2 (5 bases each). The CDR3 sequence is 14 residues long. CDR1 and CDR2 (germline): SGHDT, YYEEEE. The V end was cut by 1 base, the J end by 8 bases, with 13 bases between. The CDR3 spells CASSLQGLRDIQYF. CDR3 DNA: TGTGCCAGCAGCTTGCAGGGCCTGAGGGACATTCAGTACTTC.

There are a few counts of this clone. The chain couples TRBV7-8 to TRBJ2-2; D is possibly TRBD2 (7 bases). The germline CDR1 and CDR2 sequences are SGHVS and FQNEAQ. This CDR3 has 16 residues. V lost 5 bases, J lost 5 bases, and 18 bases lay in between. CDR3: CASSQGGGAGTGELFF. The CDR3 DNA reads TGTGCCAGCAGCCAGGGCGGGGGCGCAGGGACCGGGGAGCTGTTTTTT.

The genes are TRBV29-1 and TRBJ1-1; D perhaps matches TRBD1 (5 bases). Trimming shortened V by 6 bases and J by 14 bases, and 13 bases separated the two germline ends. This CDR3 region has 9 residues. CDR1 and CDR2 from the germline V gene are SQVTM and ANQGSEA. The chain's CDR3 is CSVGTGPFF. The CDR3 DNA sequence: TGCAGCGTGGGAACGGGACCGTTCTTT.

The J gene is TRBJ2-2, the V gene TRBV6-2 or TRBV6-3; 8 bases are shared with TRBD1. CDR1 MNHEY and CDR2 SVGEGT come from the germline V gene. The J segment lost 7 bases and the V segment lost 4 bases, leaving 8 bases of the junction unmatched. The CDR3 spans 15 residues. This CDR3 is CASSSPDRVSGELFF. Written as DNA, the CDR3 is TGTGCCAGCAGTTCTCCGGACAGGGTTAGCGGGGAGCTGTTTTTT.

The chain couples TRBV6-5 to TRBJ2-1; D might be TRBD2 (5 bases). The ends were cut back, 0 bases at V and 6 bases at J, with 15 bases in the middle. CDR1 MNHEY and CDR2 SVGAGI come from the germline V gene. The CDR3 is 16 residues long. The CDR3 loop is CASSYSRGKLSNEQFF. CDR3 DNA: TGTGCCAGCAGTTACTCACGGGGAAAGTTGTCCAATGAGCAGTTCTTC.

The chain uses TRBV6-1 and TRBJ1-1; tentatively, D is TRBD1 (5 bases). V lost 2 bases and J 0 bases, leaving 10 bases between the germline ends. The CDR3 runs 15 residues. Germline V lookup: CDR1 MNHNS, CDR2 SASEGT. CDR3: CASSESPGLNTEAFF. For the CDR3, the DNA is TGTGCCAGCAGTGAATCGCCGGGGCTGAACACTGAAGCTTTCTTT.

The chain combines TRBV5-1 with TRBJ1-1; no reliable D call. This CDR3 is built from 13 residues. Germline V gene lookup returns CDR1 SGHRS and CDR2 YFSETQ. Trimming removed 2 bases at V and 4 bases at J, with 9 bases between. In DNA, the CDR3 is TGCGCCAGCAGCTTCGGGCGGGGCACTGAAGCTTTCTTT. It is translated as CASSFGRGTEAFF.

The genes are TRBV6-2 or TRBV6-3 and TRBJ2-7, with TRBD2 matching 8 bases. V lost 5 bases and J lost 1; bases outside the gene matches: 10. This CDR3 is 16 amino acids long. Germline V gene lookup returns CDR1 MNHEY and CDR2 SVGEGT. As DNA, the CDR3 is TGTGCCAGCAGTCGCCTCCCAGCGGGAGATTCCTACGAGCAGTACTTC. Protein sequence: CASSRLPAGDSYEQYF.

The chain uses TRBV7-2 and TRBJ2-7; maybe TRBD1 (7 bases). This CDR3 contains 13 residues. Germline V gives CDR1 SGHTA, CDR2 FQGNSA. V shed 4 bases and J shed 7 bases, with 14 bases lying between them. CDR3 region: CASSYKGAGEQYF. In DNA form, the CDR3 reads TGTGCCAGCAGCTATAAGGGGGCGGGGGAGCAGTACTTC.

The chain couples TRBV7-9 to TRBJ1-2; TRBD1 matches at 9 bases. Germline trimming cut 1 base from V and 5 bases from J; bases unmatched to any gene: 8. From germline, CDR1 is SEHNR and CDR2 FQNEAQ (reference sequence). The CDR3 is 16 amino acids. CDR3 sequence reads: CASSLVGQGLGYGYTF. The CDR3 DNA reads TGTGCCAGCAGCTTAGTTGGACAGGGGCTAGGTTATGGCTACACCTTC.

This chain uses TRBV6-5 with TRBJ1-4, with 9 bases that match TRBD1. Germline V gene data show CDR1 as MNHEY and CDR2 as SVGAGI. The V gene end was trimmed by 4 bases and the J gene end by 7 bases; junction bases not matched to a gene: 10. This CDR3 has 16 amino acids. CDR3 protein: CASSSAIGQGSEKLFF. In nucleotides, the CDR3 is TGTGCCAGCAGTTCGGCCATCGGACAGGGGAGTGAAAAACTGTTTTTT.

In DNA, the CDR3 is TGTGCCAGCAGTGAAGCGCACCGATCCTACGAGCAGTACTTC. Translated, it gives CASSEAHRSYEQYF. The chain recombines TRBV6-1 with TRBJ2-7, with D unclear. The CDR3 spans 14 residues. Between the trimmed V and J ends, which lost 0 bases and 1 base, there was a span of 7 bases. Germline V gene lookup returns CDR1 MNHNS and CDR2 SASEGT.